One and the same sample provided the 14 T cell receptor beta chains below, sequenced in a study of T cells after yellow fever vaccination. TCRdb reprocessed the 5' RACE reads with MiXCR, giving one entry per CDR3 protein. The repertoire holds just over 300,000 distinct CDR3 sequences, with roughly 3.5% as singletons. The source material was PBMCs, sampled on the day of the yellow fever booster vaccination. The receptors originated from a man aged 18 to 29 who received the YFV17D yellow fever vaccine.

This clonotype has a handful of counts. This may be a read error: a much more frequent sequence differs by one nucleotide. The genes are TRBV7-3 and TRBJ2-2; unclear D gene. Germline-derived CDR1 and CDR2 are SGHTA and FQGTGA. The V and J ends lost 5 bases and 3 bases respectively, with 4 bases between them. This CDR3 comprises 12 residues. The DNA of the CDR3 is TGTGCCAGCAGCATGTACACCGGGGAGCTGTTTTTT. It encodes CASSMYTGELFF.

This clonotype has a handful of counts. The CDR3 DNA reads TGCGCCAGCAGCCAAGTTCATCGACAGGGGCAGGTCGAGGAGTACGTC. This gives the protein CASSQVHRQGQVEEYV. The J gene is TRBJ2-7, the V gene TRBV4-3; TRBD1 matches at 8 bases. The germline CDR1 and CDR2 sequences are LGHNA and YSLEER. This CDR3 is 16 amino acids long.

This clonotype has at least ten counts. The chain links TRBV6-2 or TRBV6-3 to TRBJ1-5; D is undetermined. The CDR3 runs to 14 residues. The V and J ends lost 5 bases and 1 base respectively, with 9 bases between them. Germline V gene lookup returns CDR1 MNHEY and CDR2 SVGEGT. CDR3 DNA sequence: TGTGCCAGCAGTAGCTGGAGGAGCAATCAGCCCCAGCATTTT. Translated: CASSSWRSNQPQHF.

CDR3 protein: CASSQAVLTEAFF. The CDR3 nucleotides read TGCGCCAGCAGCCAAGCAGTCCTCACTGAAGCTTTCTTT. This sequence joins TRBV4-1 and TRBJ1-1; D unclear. The CDR3 sequence is 13 residues long. In germline, CDR1 is MGHRA, CDR2 YSYEKL. V dropped 1 base and J dropped 4 bases, with 7 bases sitting between them.

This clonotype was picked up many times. CDR3 sequence (DNA): TGTGCCAGCAGCTTAGGGCTGGCCTACACTGAAGCTTTCTTT. As protein: CASSLGLAYTEAFF. The V gene is TRBV7-6, the J gene TRBJ1-1; D gene unclear. The CDR3 consists of 14 residues. Trimming pared 1 base from V and 3 bases from J, leaving 9 bases between. The V gene's germline CDR1 is SGHVS and CDR2 FNYEAQ.

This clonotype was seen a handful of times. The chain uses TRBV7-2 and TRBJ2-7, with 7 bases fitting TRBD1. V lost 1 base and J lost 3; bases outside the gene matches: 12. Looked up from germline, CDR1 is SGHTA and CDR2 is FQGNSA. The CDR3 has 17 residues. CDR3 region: CASSLVGQVGSFYEQYF. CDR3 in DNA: TGTGCCAGCAGCTTAGTCGGACAGGTCGGATCGTTCTACGAGCAGTACTTC.

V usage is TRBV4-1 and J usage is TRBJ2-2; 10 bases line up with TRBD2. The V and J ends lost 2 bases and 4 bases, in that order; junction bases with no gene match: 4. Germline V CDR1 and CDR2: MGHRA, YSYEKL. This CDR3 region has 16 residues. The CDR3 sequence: CASSQQRGGGTGELFF. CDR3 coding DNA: TGCGCCAGCAGCCAACAGCGGGGGGGCGGCACCGGGGAGCTGTTTTTT.

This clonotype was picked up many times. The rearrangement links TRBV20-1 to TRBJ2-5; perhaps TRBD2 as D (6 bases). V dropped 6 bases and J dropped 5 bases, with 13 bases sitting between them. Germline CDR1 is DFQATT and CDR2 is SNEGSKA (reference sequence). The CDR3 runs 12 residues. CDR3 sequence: CSAKGGLETQYF. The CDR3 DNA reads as TGCAGTGCCAAGGGAGGTTTGGAGACCCAGTACTTC.

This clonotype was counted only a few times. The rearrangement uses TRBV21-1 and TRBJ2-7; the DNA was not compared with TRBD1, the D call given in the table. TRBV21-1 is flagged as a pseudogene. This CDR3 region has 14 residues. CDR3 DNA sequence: TGTGCCAGCAGCAACGGGACAGGGGGCTACGAGCAGTACGTC. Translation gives CASSNGTGGYEQYV.

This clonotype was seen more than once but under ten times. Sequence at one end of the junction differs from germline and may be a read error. CDR3 sequence: CASSPSGSTDKQYF. The CDR3 DNA sequence: TGTGCCAGCAGCCCCTCGGGTAGCACAGATAAGCAGTATTTT. The V gene is TRBV7-2, the J gene TRBJ2-3; D not resolved. Germline CDR1 SGHTA, CDR2 FQGNSA. The CDR3 covers 14 residues.

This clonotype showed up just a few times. The CDR3 DNA reads as TGTGCCAGCAGTTATGGGCCGCTCAACGGGGAGCTGTTTTTT. Its protein is CASSYGPLNGELFF. The gene calls are TRBV6-5 and TRBJ2-2, with unresolved D. Per the germline V gene, CDR1 is MNHEY and CDR2 is SVGAGI. The length of the CDR3 is 14 residues. Trimming removed 3 bases from V and 7 bases from J, with 12 bases in between.

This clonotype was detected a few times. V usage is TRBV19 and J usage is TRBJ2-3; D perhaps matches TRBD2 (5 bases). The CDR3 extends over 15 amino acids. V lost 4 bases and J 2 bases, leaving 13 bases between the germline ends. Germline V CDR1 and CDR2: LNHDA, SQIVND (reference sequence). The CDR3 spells CASSNRGGPTDTQYF. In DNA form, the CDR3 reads TGTGCCAGTAGTAACCGGGGTGGCCCCACAGATACGCAGTATTTT.

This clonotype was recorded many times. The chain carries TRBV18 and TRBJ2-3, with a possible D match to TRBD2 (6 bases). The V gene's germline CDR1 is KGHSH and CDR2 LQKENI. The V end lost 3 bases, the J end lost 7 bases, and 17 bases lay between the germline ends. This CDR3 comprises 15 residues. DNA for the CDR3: TGTGCCAGCTCACCCTATCCCGGGACTCGTAATACGCAGTATTTT. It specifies CASSPYPGTRNTQYF.

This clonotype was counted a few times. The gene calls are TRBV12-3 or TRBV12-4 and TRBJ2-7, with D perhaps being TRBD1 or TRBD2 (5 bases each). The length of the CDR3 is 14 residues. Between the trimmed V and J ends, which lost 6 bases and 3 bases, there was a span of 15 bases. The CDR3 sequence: CASSPTGAVYEQYV. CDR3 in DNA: TGTGCCAGCAGCCCCACAGGAGCGGTCTACGAGCAGTACGTC.